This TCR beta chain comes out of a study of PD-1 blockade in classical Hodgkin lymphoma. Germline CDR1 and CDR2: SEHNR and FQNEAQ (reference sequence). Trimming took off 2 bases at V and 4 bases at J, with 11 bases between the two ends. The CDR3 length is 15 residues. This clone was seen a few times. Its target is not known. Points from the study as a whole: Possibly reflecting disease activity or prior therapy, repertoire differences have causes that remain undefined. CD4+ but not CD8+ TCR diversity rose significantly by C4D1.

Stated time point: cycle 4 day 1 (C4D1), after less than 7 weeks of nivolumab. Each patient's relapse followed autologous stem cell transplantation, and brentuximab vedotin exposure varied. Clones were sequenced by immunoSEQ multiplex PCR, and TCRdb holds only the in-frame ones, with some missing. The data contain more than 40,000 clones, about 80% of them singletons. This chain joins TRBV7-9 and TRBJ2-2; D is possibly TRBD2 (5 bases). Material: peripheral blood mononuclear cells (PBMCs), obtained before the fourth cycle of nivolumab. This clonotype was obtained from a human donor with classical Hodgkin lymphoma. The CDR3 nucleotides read TGTGCCAGCAGCTTACCCAACGAGGGCACCGGGGAGCTGTTTTTT. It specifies CASSLPNEGTGELFF.